One sample yielded the 28 T cell receptor beta chains listed below, sequenced in a study of neurological immune-mediated disorders (dated by TCRdb to about 2019). Library construction relied on 5' RACE. TCRdb records Illumina HiSeq 2500 as the sequencer. TCRdb reworked the public reads: Q25 trimming with fastp, MiXCR clone assembly, productive beta chains retained. Rows merge per CDR3 protein into single entries with the most common DNA and genes. This sample lists under 85,000 distinct CDR3 sequences; around a tenth were detected once. Under 2% of the sample rests with the top ten. Input material: PBMCs. These receptors were obtained from a middle-aged man in good health.

This clonotype was counted at least ten times. This chain connects TRBV27 to TRBJ2-7, with TRBD2 identical over 10 bases. V was clipped by 2 bases and J by 4 bases; unmatched bases: 8. This CDR3 comprises 16 residues. Germline CDR1 and CDR2: MNHEY and SMNVEV (reference sequence). The CDR3 nucleotides read TGTGCCAGCAGTTTAAATTTCGGGACTAGCGCGTACGAGCAGTACTTC. Its translation: CASSLNFGTSAYEQYF.

This clonotype was seen repeatedly, ten times or more. The gene calls are TRBV5-1 and TRBJ2-7; D may be TRBD2 (6 bases). Germline loops: CDR1 SGHRS, CDR2 YFSETQ. The CDR3 is 15 residues long. The V end lost 2 bases, the J end lost 5 bases, and 17 bases lay between the germline ends. CDR3 sequence reads: CASSFNGDRENEQYF. As DNA, the CDR3 is TGCGCCAGCAGCTTTAACGGGGACCGGGAGAACGAGCAGTACTTC.

This clonotype was observed many times. This chain connects TRBV5-1 to TRBJ2-5; the match to TRBD1 covers 7 bases. CDR3 length: 16 residues. Germline V gene sequence: CDR1 SGHRS, CDR2 YFSETQ. V dropped 1 base and J dropped 6; count of bases not matched to a gene: 12. CDR3 loop: CASSLSGTDLLQTQYF. DNA of the CDR3: TGCGCCAGCAGCTTGAGTGGGACAGACCTACTCCAGACCCAGTACTTC.

There are many counts of this clonotype. This chain links TRBV4-1 with TRBJ2-7; 9 positions match TRBD1. Germline V gene sequence: CDR1 MGHRA, CDR2 YSYEKL. J gave up 4 bases and V 4 bases, and 8 bases lay outside the gene matches. This CDR3 has 15 residues. The CDR3 DNA reads TGCGCCAGCAGCCCCCAGGGGACAGGGCTTTACGAGCAGTACTTC. Amino acids: CASSPQGTGLYEQYF.

This clonotype was counted ten times or more. CDR3 sequence reads: CASSEREGLEQYF. The CDR3 nucleotides are TGTGCCAGCAGCGAGCGGGAGGGCCTCGAGCAGTACTTC. This sequence joins TRBV9 and TRBJ2-7, with TRBD2 matching over 10 bases. The CDR3 is made up of 13 amino acids. J gave up 6 bases and V 3 bases, and 3 bases lay outside the gene matches. The germline CDR1 and CDR2 sequences are SGDLS and YYNGEE.

This clonotype was seen repeatedly, ten times or more. The chain employs TRBV10-3 and TRBJ1-2, with D possibly being TRBD1 (5 bases). The length of the CDR3 is 14 residues. Trimming cost V 2 bases and J 5 bases, with 12 bases left between them. Germline V gene lookup returns CDR1 ENHRY and CDR2 SYGVKD. The CDR3 bases are TGTGCCATCAGTGAGGAACCGGGACCTTATGGCTACACCTTC. This codes for CAISEEPGPYGYTF.

This clonotype was found many times. This sequence joins TRBV5-1 and TRBJ2-7; the match to TRBD1 covers 12 bases. The germline CDR1 and CDR2 sequences are SGHRS and YFSETQ. The CDR3 consists of 12 residues. Trimming took 4 bases from V and 12 from J; bases not matched to a gene: 5. CDR3 in DNA: TGCGCCAGCAGCGAGGGACAGGGGGCGGGGTACTTC. This codes for CASSEGQGAGYF.

This clonotype was picked up many times. The genes are TRBV12-3 or TRBV12-4 and TRBJ1-1; possibly TRBD1 for D (6 bases). Trimming cost V 6 bases and J 5 bases, with 19 bases left between them. CDR3 length equals 15 residues. CDR3 nucleotide sequence: TGTGCCAGCAGCCGTAAAGGGGGGGTCTGGACTGAAGCTTTCTTT. Its translation is CASSRKGGVWTEAFF.

This clonotype was counted many times. The V gene is TRBV7-2, the J gene TRBJ2-1; 11 nucleotides align to TRBD2. Germline V gene lookup returns CDR1 SGHTA and CDR2 FQGNSA. Losses at the gene ends were 1 base for V and 2 bases for J; bases not matched to a gene: 7. The CDR3 loop spans 18 amino acids. The CDR3 loop is CASSLGPPGLAAYNEQFF. CDR3 DNA: TGTGCCAGCAGCTTAGGACCCCCGGGACTAGCGGCCTACAATGAGCAGTTCTTC.

This clonotype was seen repeatedly, ten times or more. The CDR3 DNA follows: TGTGCCAGCAGTTTAACTCCACAGGGGGCGTTATATGGAAACACCATATATTTT. This codes for CASSLTPQGALYGNTIYF. The chain is built from TRBV27 and TRBJ1-3, with 9 bases lining up with TRBD1. The CDR3 contains 18 residues. The germline V gene encodes CDR1 MNHEY and CDR2 SMNVEV (reference sequence). Trimming cost V 2 bases and J 3 bases; bases outside gene matches: 11.

The chain couples TRBV15 to TRBJ2-7; D is uncertain. With 0 bases removed from V and 6 bases from J, the gap between germline ends came to 12 bases. Germline V gene lookup returns CDR1 LNHNV and CDR2 YYDKDF (reference sequence). The CDR3 totals 14 residues. The CDR3: CATSREVWAGEQYF. The CDR3 DNA reads as TGTGCCACCAGCAGAGAGGTCTGGGCCGGCGAGCAGTACTTC.

This clonotype appeared many times. This chain joins TRBV11-2 and TRBJ2-7, with D possibly matching TRBD1 (5 bases). The ends were cut back, 4 bases at V and 0 bases at J, with 13 bases in the middle. CDR3 length: 15 residues. Germline-derived CDR1 and CDR2 are SGHAT and FQNNGV. CDR3 region: CASSYRAGPSYEQYF. CDR3 coding DNA: TGTGCCAGCAGCTATCGAGCAGGGCCCTCCTACGAGCAGTACTTC.

There are many counts of this clonotype. The rearrangement joins TRBV5-5 to TRBJ2-5, with TRBD1 as a possible D gene (5 bases). Germline V gives CDR1 SGHKS, CDR2 YYEKEE (reference sequence). The CDR3 loop spans 13 amino acids. Trimming pared 3 bases from V and 4 bases from J, leaving 10 bases between. CDR3 in amino acids: CASSSQGRETQYF. CDR3 DNA sequence: TGTGCCAGCAGCTCTCAGGGTCGAGAGACCCAGTACTTC.

The chain couples TRBV5-1 to TRBJ2-2; possible D gene TRBD2, 5 bases. CDR3 length: 14 residues. Germline V gives CDR1 SGHRS, CDR2 YFSETQ. V was cut by 4 bases and J by 3 bases, with 10 bases left in between. This chain's CDR3 is CASSHEGHTGELFF. The CDR3 bases are TGCGCCAGCAGCCACGAGGGTCACACCGGGGAGCTGTTTTTT.

This clonotype has at least ten counts. The CDR3 DNA reads TGCGCCAGCAGCTCCGGACTAGCGGGAGGCCCTAGCTCCTACGAGCAGTACTTC. It yields the protein CASSSGLAGGPSSYEQYF. V gene TRBV5-1 combines with J gene TRBJ2-7, with 14 bases that match TRBD2. The CDR3 consists of 18 residues. The V and J ends lost 3 bases and 0 bases, in that order; junction bases with no gene match: 8. The germline V gene encodes CDR1 SGHRS and CDR2 YFSETQ.

This clonotype was counted ten times or more. CDR3 sequence: CASSQIYWGNQPQHF. CDR3 bases: TGTGCCAGCAGCCAAATTTACTGGGGCAATCAGCCCCAGCATTTT. The V call is TRBV28, the J call TRBJ1-5; no clear D gene. The CDR3 sequence is 15 residues long. V was trimmed by 6 bases and J by 2 bases, leaving 14 bases between them. Per germline, CDR1 MDHEN and CDR2 SYDVKM. The variable domain in full, with the rest retrieved from reference TRBV28 and TRBJ1-5, is DVKVTQSSRYLVKRTGEKVFLECVQDMDHENMFWYRQDPGLGLRLIYFSYDVKMKEKGDIPEGYSVSREKKERFSLILESASTNQTSMYLCASSQIYWGNQPQHFGDGTRLSIL.

V and J are TRBV5-1 and TRBJ2-3; TRBD2 matches 10 bases. CDR1 and CDR2 from the germline V gene are SGHRS and YFSETQ. V gave up 0 bases and J gave up 6 bases; unmatched junction bases: 10. The CDR3 covers 17 residues. CDR3 sequence: CASSLAPGLASGDTQYF. In DNA form, the CDR3 reads TGCGCCAGCAGCTTGGCCCCGGGACTAGCGAGCGGGGATACGCAGTATTTT.

With regard to this clonotype: This sequence may be a read error, since a much larger clone differs from it by one base. V usage is TRBV24-1 and J usage is TRBJ2-2, with D tentatively TRBD1 or TRBD2 (5 bases each). CDR3 length: 14 amino acids. Trimming took 4 bases from V and 7 from J, leaving 12 bases between them. The germline V gene has CDR1 KGHDR and CDR2 SFDVKD. DNA of the CDR3: TGTGCCACCAGTGAGTTGGGGGTCAACGGGGAGCTGTTTTTT. This sequence encodes CATSELGVNGELFF.

This clonotype was seen ten or more times. J is TRBJ2-7 and V is TRBV5-5, with a weak D call TRBD1 (6 bases). This CDR3 is 15 amino acids long. The V and J ends lost 4 bases and 6 bases respectively, with 20 bases between them. Per the germline V gene, CDR1 is SGHKS and CDR2 is YYEKEE (reference sequence). The CDR3 nucleotides read TGTGCCAGCAGCCCCCGGACAGCCGGTATGGGCGAGCAGTACTTC. This translates into CASSPRTAGMGEQYF.

This clonotype was seen ten or more times. The genes are TRBV6-5 and TRBJ2-7; D ambiguous. The CDR3 runs to 15 residues. Germline CDR1 MNHEY, CDR2 SVGAGI. The V and J ends lost 2 bases and 6 bases respectively, with 17 bases between them. CDR3 bases: TGTGCCAGCAGTTACCCGTCCGGCGGTAGTTGCGAGCAGTACTTC. As protein: CASSYPSGGSCEQYF.

In its sample, this clonotype is medium-sized. V usage is TRBV5-5 and J usage is TRBJ2-1; the match to TRBD1 covers 9 bases. This CDR3 has 16 residues. Trimming at V came to 0 bases and at J to 7 bases, leaving 8 bases not matched to a gene. Germline CDR1 is SGHKS and CDR2 is YYEKEE (reference sequence). DNA for the CDR3: TGTGCCAGCAGCTTGGAGGCCGGGACAGGGAGGAATGAGCAGTTCTTC. Amino acids: CASSLEAGTGRNEQFF.

This clonotype was seen at least ten times. CDR3 in DNA: TGCAGCGTTGAGATCGGGGTATTTTCGGAGACCCAGTACTTC. It translates to CSVEIGVFSETQYF. The chain combines TRBV29-1 with TRBJ2-5, with a weak D call TRBD2 (5 bases). Germline CDR1 and CDR2: SQVTM and ANQGSEA. The CDR3 totals 14 residues. V was pared by 3 bases and J by 5 bases, with 16 bases between.

The V gene is TRBV27, the J gene TRBJ2-6, with unresolved D. Germline lookup yields CDR1 MNHEY and CDR2 SMNVEV (reference sequence). V gave up 5 bases and J gave up 0 bases, with 14 bases separating them. This CDR3 has 17 residues. CDR3 DNA sequence: TGTGCCAGCAGTCCCTACCCCACCATCTCTGGGGCCAACGTCCTGACTTTC. Its protein product is CASSPYPTISGANVLTF.

There are many counts of this clonotype. This chain connects TRBV29-1 to TRBJ2-7; TRBD1 is a possible D gene (6 bases). The CDR3 is 12 amino acids. CDR1 and CDR2 from the germline V gene are SQVTM and ANQGSEA. The germline V and J ends were trimmed by 6 bases and 6 bases, with 15 bases remaining between them. The CDR3 loop reads CSVTGGMGEQYF. CDR3 DNA sequence: TGCAGCGTGACAGGTGGTATGGGCGAGCAGTACTTC.

This clonotype was picked up many times. The rearrangement joins TRBV12-3 or TRBV12-4 to TRBJ2-5; the D gene is possibly TRBD2 (5 bases). The CDR3 runs to 13 residues. Trimming removed 4 bases from V and 4 bases from J, with 10 bases in between. CDR3 DNA: TGTGCCAGCAGTTACGGGGTCGGAGAGACCCAGTACTTC. Protein product: CASSYGVGETQYF.

This clonotype was counted ten times or more. V gene TRBV5-5 combines with J gene TRBJ2-4; D uncertain. Deletions cut 4 bases from V and 7 bases from J, with 12 bases between. The CDR3 extends over 13 amino acids. Germline V gene lookup returns CDR1 SGHKS and CDR2 YYEKEE (reference sequence). The CDR3 nucleotides are TGTGCCAGCAGCCACACCGATGGGAACATTCAGTACTTC. It encodes CASSHTDGNIQYF.

In its sample, this clonotype was seen a few times. V gene TRBV7-2 combines with J gene TRBJ2-5; a weak D match, TRBD2 (6 bases). Trimming left V 7 bases short and J 2 bases short, with 17 bases between. The CDR3 has 15 residues. CDR1 is SGHTA and CDR2 is FQGNSA in the germline V gene. DNA of the CDR3: TGTGCCAGCACCCTCGGTGGCGGGACTCAAGAGACCCAGTACTTC. It codes for CASTLGGGTQETQYF.

This clonotype was seen at least ten times. The gene calls are TRBV28 and TRBJ2-7, with 9 bases matching TRBD1. There are 14 residues in the CDR3. Unmatched junction bases numbered 8, after V lost 5 bases and J lost 6 bases. Germline V gene sequence: CDR1 MDHEN, CDR2 SYDVKM. The CDR3, as DNA: TGTGCCAGCAGTGGAGGGGGGACAGGGCGCGAGCAGTACTTC. It encodes CASSGGGTGREQYF.